Listed here are 27 T cell receptor beta chains from one sample, sequenced in a study of T-cell reconstitution after alpha-beta-depleted transplantation in children. This sample's TCRbeta library carried unique molecular identifier barcodes. TCRdb called the PCR reads again in MiXCR, with one record for every CDR3 protein. The sample has around 270,000 distinct CDR3 sequences; 9.5% to 13% are singletons. Sequences were derived from PBMCs, sampled before TCRalphabeta/CD19-depleted stem cell transplant. The receptors were gathered from a boy younger than two with acute myeloid leukemia, due to receive a stem cell transplant.

This clonotype has at least ten counts. The chain uses TRBV5-1 and TRBJ2-2; D tentatively fits TRBD1 or TRBD2 (5 bases each). The CDR3 is 15 amino acids. The germline CDR1 and CDR2 sequences are SGHRS and YFSETQ. V shed 0 bases and J shed 3 bases, with 9 bases lying between them. CDR3 coding DNA: TGCGCCAGCAGCTTGGCCGGGGCCCACACCGGGGAGCTGTTTTTT. It encodes CASSLAGAHTGELFF. Combining the CDR3 with reference TRBV5-1 and TRBJ2-2 gives the whole variable domain KAGVTQTPRYLIKTRGQQVTLSCSPISGHRSVSWYQQTPGQGLQFLFEYFSETQRNKGNFPGRFSGRQFSNSRSEMNVSTLELGDSALYLCASSLAGAHTGELFFGEGSRLTVL.

This clonotype was counted many times. This chain connects TRBV4-3 to TRBJ2-7, with TRBD2 identical over 9 bases. V lost 0 bases, J lost 2 bases, and 11 bases stayed unmatched. Germline V gene sequence: CDR1 LGHNA, CDR2 YSLEER. The CDR3 is 18 amino acids. The CDR3 nucleotides read TGCGCCAGCAGCCAAGAGACTAGCGGTCACGGAGGAACCTACGAGCAGTACTTC. Translating gives CASSQETSGHGGTYEQYF.

This clonotype was recorded many times. This chain uses TRBV12-3 or TRBV12-4 with TRBJ1-1, with 7 bases aligning to TRBD1. V lost 6 bases to trimming and J lost 10 bases; unmatched junction nucleotides: 20. The CDR3 is 16 amino acids. This CDR3 is CASSPGQARGSFGAFF. The CDR3, as DNA: TGTGCCAGCAGCCCCGGACAGGCTCGGGGGTCGTTCGGAGCTTTCTTT.

The chain carries TRBV7-2 and TRBJ1-2; no clear D. The V end was cut by 4 bases, the J end by 1 base, with 7 bases between. Germline CDR1 reads SGHTA; CDR2 reads FQGNSA. The CDR3 loop spans 13 amino acids. The CDR3: CASSSRNNYGYTF. As DNA, the CDR3 is TGTGCCAGCAGCTCGAGGAATAACTATGGCTACACCTTC.

The table lists this clonotype with many counts. The V gene is TRBV11-2, the J gene TRBJ2-3, with a possible D match to TRBD1 (6 bases). The CDR3 loop spans 17 amino acids. The germline V gene encodes CDR1 SGHAT and CDR2 FQNNGV. Trimming cost V 0 bases and J 1 base, with 14 bases left between them. The CDR3 coding sequence is TGTGCCAGCAGCTTAGAGAGGACAGTCCTCGGCACAGATACGCAGTATTTT. This sequence encodes CASSLERTVLGTDTQYF.

V is TRBV7-2 and J is TRBJ2-3; perhaps TRBD2 as D (6 bases). V lost 1 base and J lost 1, with 9 bases in between. CDR1 is SGHTA and CDR2 is FQGNSA in the germline V gene. CDR3 size: 15 residues. CDR3 DNA: TGTGCCAGCAGCTTAGACGGCGGGGGCACAGATACGCAGTATTTT. Its protein is CASSLDGGGTDTQYF. Based on the CDR3 plus reference TRBV7-2 and TRBJ2-3, the full variable domain is GAGVSQSPSNKVTEKGKDVELRCDPISGHTALYWYRQSLGQGLEFLIYFQGNSAPDKSGLPSDRFSAERTGGSVSTLTIQRTQQEDSAVYLCASSLDGGGTDTQYFGPGTRLTVL.

This clonotype showed up many times. The rearrangement uses TRBV28 and TRBJ2-5; D is ambiguous. CDR1 and CDR2 (germline): MDHEN, SYDVKM. CDR3 length: 13 amino acids. The V gene lost 3 bases and the J gene lost 7 bases, with 12 bases spanning the gap. CDR3 sequence reads: CASSFIGVGTQYF. The CDR3 DNA is TGTGCCAGCAGTTTCATTGGCGTGGGGACCCAGTACTTC.

This clonotype was counted ten times or more. V gene TRBV7-2 combines with J gene TRBJ1-2; TRBD1 is a possible D gene (6 bases). CDR1 is SGHTA, CDR2 FQGNSA, per germline. Trimming took 1 base from V and 4 from J, leaving 13 bases between them. This CDR3 spans 15 amino acids. CDR3 nucleotide sequence: TGTGCCAGCAGCTTAGGGCCGGGACACGGCTATGGCTACACCTTC. This translates into CASSLGPGHGYGYTF.

Many counts were recorded for this clonotype. The CDR3 DNA follows: TGTGCCAGCAGCCCGGGACAGGGCACCTACAATGAGCAGTTCTTC. Translated: CASSPGQGTYNEQFF. The chain uses TRBV5-6 and TRBJ2-1, with 9 positions matching TRBD1. This CDR3 is 15 amino acids long. V lost 4 bases to trimming and J lost 2 bases; unmatched junction nucleotides: 4. The germline CDR1 and CDR2 sequences are SGHDT and YYEEEE.

This clonotype came up many times. The chain uses TRBV20-1 and TRBJ2-7; 7 bases line up with TRBD1. The germline gives CDR1 DFQATT, CDR2 SNEGSKA (reference sequence). The CDR3 extends over 14 amino acids. The V segment lost 5 bases and the J segment 4 bases; nucleotides outside the gene matches: 11. CDR3 sequence: CSAFVRGSRYEQYF. CDR3 DNA sequence: TGCAGTGCTTTCGTCAGGGGGAGTCGGTACGAGCAGTACTTC.

This clonotype was counted at least ten times. The V gene is TRBV4-2, the J gene TRBJ2-1; maybe TRBD2 (6 bases). Germline V gene sequence: CDR1 LGHNA, CDR2 YNFKEQ. V lost 0 bases, J lost 8 bases, and 23 bases lay in between. The CDR3 runs to 18 residues. CDR3 DNA: TGTGCCAGCAGCCAAGATGGTGGTCCTTACGGGAGTTTATATGAGCAGTTCTTC. Its translation: CASSQDGGPYGSLYEQFF.

Regarding this clonotype: This may stem from a read error, because a much larger clone lies one nucleotide away. This sequence joins TRBV10-1 and TRBJ2-3; D might be TRBD2 (6 bases). The CDR3 is 16 residues long. CDR1 WNHNN and CDR2 SYGVQD come from the germline V gene (reference sequence). V was clipped by 4 bases and J by 6 bases, with 20 bases between them. The CDR3 spells CASSVMGRGSRDTQYF. As DNA, the CDR3 is TGCGCCAGCAGTGTCATGGGACGGGGGTCTAGGGATACGCAGTATTTT.

V gene TRBV12-3 or TRBV12-4 combines with J gene TRBJ2-2, with D hard to call. This CDR3 comprises 16 residues. The ends were cut back, 10 bases at V and 1 base at J, with 19 bases in the middle. The CDR3 spells CANLISSDLNTGELFF. The CDR3 nucleotides read TGTGCCAACCTGATTTCATCAGACCTGAACACCGGGGAGCTGTTTTTT.

Notes on this clonotype: Sequence at one end of the junction differs from germline and may be a read error. The CDR3 spells CDSGESWRGYTF. DNA of the CDR3: TGTGACAGCGGGGAGTCCTGGAGGGGCTACACCTTC. The chain is built from TRBV28 and TRBJ1-2; D ambiguous. Germline CDR1 and CDR2: MDHEN and SYDVKM. This CDR3 is built from 12 residues.

The rearrangement uses TRBV11-3 and TRBJ2-5, with D possibly TRBD1 on 6 matching bases. Trimming removed 5 bases from V and 8 bases from J, with 9 bases in between. Looked up from germline, CDR1 is SGHNT and CDR2 is YENEEA. The CDR3 extends over 11 amino acids. As DNA, the CDR3 is TGTGCCAGCAGCATACAGGGAACCCAGTACTTC. It is translated as CASSIQGTQYF.

The rearrangement uses TRBV20-1 and TRBJ1-6; 10 nucleotides match TRBD1. The CDR3 runs 14 residues. Per germline, CDR1 DFQATT and CDR2 SNEGSKA (reference sequence). Trimming cost V 6 bases and J 8 bases; bases outside gene matches: 7. The CDR3 loop is CSALGGTGDSPLHF. DNA of the CDR3: TGCAGTGCCCTGGGCGGGACAGGGGATTCACCCCTCCACTTT.

This clonotype was seen only a few times. This sequence joins TRBV6-4 and TRBJ2-2, with D uncertain. The CDR3 has 13 amino acids. The germline V and J ends were trimmed by 2 bases and 6 bases, with 7 bases remaining between them. The germline CDR1 and CDR2 sequences are MRHNA and SNTAGT. In nucleotides, the CDR3 is TGTGCCAGCAGTGACGTCTCGGCCGGGGAGCTGTTTTTT. This sequence encodes CASSDVSAGELFF.

This clonotype was found many times. This chain uses TRBV18 with TRBJ2-7; no definite D call. Germline V gene sequence: CDR1 KGHSH, CDR2 LQKENI. The CDR3 consists of 13 residues. Trimming cost V 3 bases and J 0 bases, with 6 bases left between them. The CDR3 region has the DNA TGTGCCAGCTCACCGGTGAGCTCCTACGAGCAGTACTTC. This codes for CASSPVSSYEQYF. The complete variable domain, with remaining parts taken from reference TRBV18 and TRBJ2-7, reads NAGVMQNPRHLVRRRGQEARLRCSPMKGHSHVYWYRQLPEEGLKFMVYLQKENIIDESGMPKERFSAEFPKEGPSILRIQQVVRGDSAAYFCASSPVSSYEQYFGPGTRLTVT.

This clonotype was observed a few times. The chain combines TRBV19 with TRBJ2-1; tentatively, D is TRBD2 (6 bases). This CDR3 spans 16 amino acids. V lost 2 bases and J 5 bases, leaving 16 bases between the germline ends. Germline V gives CDR1 LNHDA, CDR2 SQIVND (reference sequence). CDR3 in amino acids: CASSIRPGLLHNEQFF. CDR3 nucleotide sequence: TGTGCCAGTAGTATACGCCCGGGACTGCTCCACAATGAGCAGTTCTTC.

V is TRBV19 and J is TRBJ2-3, with 9 bases aligning to TRBD2. This CDR3 spans 16 amino acids. Germline CDR1 reads LNHDA; CDR2 reads SQIVND (reference sequence). The V and J ends lost 2 bases and 4 bases, in that order; junction bases with no gene match: 7. As DNA, the CDR3 is TGTGCCAGTAGTATATCCCTAGCGGGATTGGCAGATACGCAGTATTTT. Translation: CASSISLAGLADTQYF.

This clonotype was seen repeatedly, ten times or more. V usage is TRBV7-2 and J usage is TRBJ2-3; maybe TRBD2 (7 bases). There are 16 residues in the CDR3. Germline CDR1 SGHTA, CDR2 FQGNSA. Trimming took off 1 base at V and 2 bases at J, with 13 bases between the two ends. As DNA, the CDR3 is TGTGCCAGCAGCTTAGTGCGGGGGCGCGCCACAGATACGCAGTATTTT. Its protein is CASSLVRGRATDTQYF. Variable domain in full (rest from reference TRBV7-2 and TRBJ2-3): GAGVSQSPSNKVTEKGKDVELRCDPISGHTALYWYRQSLGQGLEFLIYFQGNSAPDKSGLPSDRFSAERTGGSVSTLTIQRTQQEDSAVYLCASSLVRGRATDTQYFGPGTRLTVL.

Ten or more counts support this clonotype. The chain is built from TRBV7-9 and TRBJ1-1; D remains unclear. CDR3 length: 13 amino acids. Trimming cost V 5 bases and J 2 bases, with 9 bases left between them. Germline-derived CDR1 and CDR2 are SEHNR and FQNEAQ (reference sequence). CDR3 coding DNA: TGTGCCAGCAGCCCCCCAGGTAACACTGAAGCTTTCTTT. This encodes CASSPPGNTEAFF.

This clonotype was seen many times. The chain joins TRBV6-4 to TRBJ1-1, with TRBD1 matching over 9 bases. Germline V gives CDR1 MRHNA, CDR2 SNTAGT. The CDR3 runs to 14 residues. V lost 6 bases to trimming and J lost 8 bases; unmatched junction nucleotides: 10. The DNA for the CDR3 is TGTGCCAGCAGGACTGTACAGGGGGCCACGGAAGCTTTCTTT. As protein: CASRTVQGATEAFF.

There are a few counts of this clonotype. V usage is TRBV20-1 and J usage is TRBJ2-3; no reliable D call. CDR1 and CDR2 from the germline V gene are DFQATT and SNEGSKA (reference sequence). There are 12 residues in the CDR3. V was cut by 2 bases and J by 4 bases, with 7 bases left in between. The CDR3 DNA follows: TGCAGTGCTAGACAGTCCCCAGATACGCAGTATTTT. It translates to CSARQSPDTQYF.

This clonotype has ten or more counts. This chain connects TRBV12-3 or TRBV12-4 to TRBJ1-1; D gene uncertain. V was cut by 7 bases and J by 6 bases, with 6 bases left in between. This CDR3 has 10 amino acids. The CDR3 bases are TGTGCCAGCAAAAGAGCTGAAGCTTTCTTT. Translated: CASKRAEAFF.

The V and J genes are TRBV18 and TRBJ2-7, with TRBD2 matching over 9 bases. The CDR3 loop spans 16 amino acids. The germline V gene has CDR1 KGHSH and CDR2 LQKENI. J was trimmed by 3 bases and V by 3 bases; bases with no gene match: 9. This chain's CDR3 is CASSPRASGNNYEQYF. The CDR3 DNA follows: TGTGCCAGCTCACCTCGGGCTAGCGGGAACAACTACGAGCAGTACTTC.

This clonotype was observed many times. This chain joins TRBV20-1 and TRBJ1-2, with D possibly being TRBD1 (6 bases). Germline V gene lookup returns CDR1 DFQATT and CDR2 SNEGSKA (reference sequence). Trimming took 0 bases from V and 6 from J, leaving 8 bases between them. The CDR3 consists of 12 residues. DNA for the CDR3: TGCAGTGCTAGAGAAGGGGGAGATGGCTACACCTTC. Its translation: CSAREGGDGYTF.